These 5 T cell receptor beta chains were sequenced from one sample in a study of glioma-infiltrating T cells. Using RNA template, CDR3s of TCR alpha and beta were amplified with iRepertoire arm-PCR. TCRdb used MiXCR to reprocess the multiplex PCR reads, holding one entry per CDR3 protein. The table has about 140,000 distinct CDR3 sequences, about 39% seen once. The sample was glioma tissue, nonneoplastic brain tissue, or PBMCs (not recorded which). The receptor set was obtained from a human donor with low-grade glioma or glioblastoma, undergoing nonglioma brain surgery, or in good health (not recorded which).

The chain has TRBV4-1 and TRBJ2-1; the match to TRBD1 covers 9 bases. Germline CDR1 reads MGHRA; CDR2 reads YSYEKL. Germline trimming cut 5 bases from V and 8 bases from J; bases unmatched to any gene: 7. The CDR3 has 14 amino acids. The CDR3 loop reads CASSFRDRVDEQFF. In DNA, the CDR3 is TGCGCCAGCAGCTTCCGGGACAGGGTCGATGAGCAGTTCTTC.

The chain combines TRBV6-1 with TRBJ1-5, with a tentative D call TRBD1 (6 bases). Trimming pared 5 bases from V and 9 bases from J, leaving 20 bases between. Germline CDR1 reads MNHNS; CDR2 reads SASEGT. This CDR3 spans 15 amino acids. The CDR3 DNA reads TGTGCCAGCAGTTATGACAGGAGCCGCCTAGGGCCCCAGCATTTT. Translated: CASSYDRSRLGPQHF.

This chain links TRBV6-5 with TRBJ2-3; D gene uncertain. This CDR3 spans 14 amino acids. Trimming cost V 1 base and J 1 base, with 6 bases left between them. Germline V gives CDR1 MNHEY, CDR2 SVGAGI. CDR3: CASSYFTRTDTQYF. The DNA for the CDR3 is TGTGCCAGCAGTTACTTCACTCGCACAGATACGCAGTATTTT.

V gene TRBV2 combines with J gene TRBJ2-3; weak D call: TRBD2 (6 bases). Germline lookup yields CDR1 SNHLY and CDR2 FYNNEI. The CDR3 sequence is 13 residues long. V lost 7 bases to trimming and J lost 2 bases, with 10 bases between them. The CDR3 region is CASTPGLTDTQYF. The DNA of the CDR3 is TGTGCCAGCACGCCGGGACTCACAGATACGCAGTATTTT.

This sequence joins TRBV20-1 and TRBJ2-5; D might be TRBD1 (6 bases). The CDR3 loop spans 14 amino acids. CDR1 and CDR2 from the germline V gene are DFQATT and SNEGSKA (reference sequence). Deletions cut 6 bases from V and 0 bases from J, with 14 bases between. This CDR3 reads CSALTGEYQETQYF. CDR3 in DNA: TGCAGTGCCCTGACAGGAGAGTACCAAGAGACCCAGTACTTC.